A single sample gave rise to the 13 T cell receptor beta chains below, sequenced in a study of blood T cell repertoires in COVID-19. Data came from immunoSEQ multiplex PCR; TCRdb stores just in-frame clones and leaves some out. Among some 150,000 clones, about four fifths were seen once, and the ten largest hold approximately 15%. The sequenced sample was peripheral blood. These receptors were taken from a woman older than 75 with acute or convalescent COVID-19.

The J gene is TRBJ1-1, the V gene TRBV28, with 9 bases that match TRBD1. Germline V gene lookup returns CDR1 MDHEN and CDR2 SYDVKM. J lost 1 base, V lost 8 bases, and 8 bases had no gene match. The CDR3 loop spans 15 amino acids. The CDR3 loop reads CASGQGRDRNTEAFF. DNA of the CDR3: TGTGCCAGCGGACAGGGGCGGGATCGGAACACTGAAGCTTTCTTT. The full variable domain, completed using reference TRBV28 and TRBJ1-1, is DVKVTQSSRYLVKRTGEKVFLECVQDMDHENMFWYRQDPGLGLRLIYFSYDVKMKEKGDIPEGYSVSREKKERFSLILESASTNQTSMYLCASGQGRDRNTEAFFGQGTRLTVV.

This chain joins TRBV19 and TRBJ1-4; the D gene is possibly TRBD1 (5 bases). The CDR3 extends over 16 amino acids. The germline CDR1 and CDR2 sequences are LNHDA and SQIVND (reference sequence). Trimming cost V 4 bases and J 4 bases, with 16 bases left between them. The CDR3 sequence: CASSTPRRGLNEKLFF. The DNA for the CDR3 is TGTGCCAGTAGTACGCCTCGGAGGGGCCTTAATGAAAAACTGTTTTTT.

CDR3 amino acids: CASSEQAGMGTGELFF. Here the CDR3 DNA reads TGTGCCAGCAGTGAACAAGCGGGGATGGGCACCGGGGAGCTGTTTTTT. The J gene is TRBJ2-2, the V gene TRBV2, with 7 bases identical to TRBD2. This CDR3 has 16 amino acids. The V and J ends lost 2 bases and 4 bases, in that order; junction bases with no gene match: 7. Germline V lookup: CDR1 SNHLY, CDR2 FYNNEI.

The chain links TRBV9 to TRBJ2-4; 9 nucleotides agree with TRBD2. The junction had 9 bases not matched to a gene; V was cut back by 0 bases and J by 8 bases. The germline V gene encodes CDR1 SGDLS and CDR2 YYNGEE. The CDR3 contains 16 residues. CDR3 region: CASSVGASGMSDIQYF. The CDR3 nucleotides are TGTGCCAGCAGCGTAGGGGCTAGCGGGATGAGTGACATTCAGTACTTC.

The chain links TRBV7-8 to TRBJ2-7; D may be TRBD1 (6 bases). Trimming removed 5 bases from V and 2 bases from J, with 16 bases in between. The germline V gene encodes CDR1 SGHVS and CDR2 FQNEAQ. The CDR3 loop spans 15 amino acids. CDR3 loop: CASSVSQGPPYEQYF. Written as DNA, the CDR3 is TGTGCCAGCAGCGTCTCCCAGGGGCCACCCTACGAGCAGTACTTC.

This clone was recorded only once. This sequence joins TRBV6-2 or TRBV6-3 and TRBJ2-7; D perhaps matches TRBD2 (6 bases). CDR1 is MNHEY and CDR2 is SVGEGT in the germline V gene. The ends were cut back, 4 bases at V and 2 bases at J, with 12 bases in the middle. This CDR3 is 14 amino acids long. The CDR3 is CASSSPGLPYEQYF. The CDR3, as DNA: TGTGCCAGCAGTTCACCGGGACTGCCCTACGAGCAGTACTTC.

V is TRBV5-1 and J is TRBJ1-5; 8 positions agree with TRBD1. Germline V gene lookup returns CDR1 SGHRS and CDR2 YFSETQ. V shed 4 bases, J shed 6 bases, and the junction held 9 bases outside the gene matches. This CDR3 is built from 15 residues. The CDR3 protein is CASSLQGGESQPQHF. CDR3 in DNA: TGCGCCAGCAGCCTACAGGGGGGAGAGAGTCAGCCCCAGCATTTT.

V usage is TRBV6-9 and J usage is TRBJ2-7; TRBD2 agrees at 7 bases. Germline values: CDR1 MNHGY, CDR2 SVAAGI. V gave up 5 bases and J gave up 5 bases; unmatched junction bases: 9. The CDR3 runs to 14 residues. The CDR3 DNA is TGTGCCAGCAGTCAATTTAGCGGGTGGGACGAGCAGTACTTC. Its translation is CASSQFSGWDEQYF.

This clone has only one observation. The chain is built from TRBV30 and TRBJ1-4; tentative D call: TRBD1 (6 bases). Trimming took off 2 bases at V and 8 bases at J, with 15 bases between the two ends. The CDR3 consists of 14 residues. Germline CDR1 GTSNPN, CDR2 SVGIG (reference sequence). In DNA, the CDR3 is TGTGCCTGGAGTAAAGACAGGCTGGGGGAAAAACTGTTTTTT. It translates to CAWSKDRLGEKLFF. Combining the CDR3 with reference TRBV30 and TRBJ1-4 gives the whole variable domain SQTIHQWPATLVQPVGSPLSLECTVEGTSNPNLYWYRQAAGRGLQLLFYSVGIGQISSEVPQNLSASRPQDRQFILSSKKLLLSDSGFYLCAWSKDRLGEKLFFGSGTQLSVL.

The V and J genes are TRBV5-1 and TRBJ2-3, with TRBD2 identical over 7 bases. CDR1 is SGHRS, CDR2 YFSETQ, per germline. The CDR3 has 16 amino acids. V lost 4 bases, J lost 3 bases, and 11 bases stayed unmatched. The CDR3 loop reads CASSAGLVGATDTQYF. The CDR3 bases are TGCGCCAGCAGCGCCGGACTAGTTGGGGCGACAGATACGCAGTATTTT.

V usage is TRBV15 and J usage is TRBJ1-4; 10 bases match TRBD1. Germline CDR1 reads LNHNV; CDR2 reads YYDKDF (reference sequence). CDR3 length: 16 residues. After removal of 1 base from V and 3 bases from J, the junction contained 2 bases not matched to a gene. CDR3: CATSRGQGASNEKLFF. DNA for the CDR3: TGTGCCACCAGCAGAGGACAGGGGGCGTCTAATGAAAAACTGTTTTTT.

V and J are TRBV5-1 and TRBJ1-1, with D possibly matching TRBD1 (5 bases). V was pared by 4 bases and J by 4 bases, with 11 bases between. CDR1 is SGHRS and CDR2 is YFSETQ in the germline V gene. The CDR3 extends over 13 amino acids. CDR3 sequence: CASSSSGFTEAFF. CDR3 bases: TGCGCCAGCAGCAGCTCAGGGTTCACTGAAGCTTTCTTT.

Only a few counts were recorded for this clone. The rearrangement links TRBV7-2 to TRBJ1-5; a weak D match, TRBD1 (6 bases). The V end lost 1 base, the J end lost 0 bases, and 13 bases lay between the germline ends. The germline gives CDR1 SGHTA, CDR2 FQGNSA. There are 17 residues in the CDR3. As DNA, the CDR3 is TGTGCCAGCAGCTTAGGGACAGCAACTTATAGCAATCAGCCCCAGCATTTT. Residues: CASSLGTATYSNQPQHF.